This TCR beta chain comes out of a study of regulatory T cells in long-lasting Graves disease. V lost 0 bases and J 10 bases, leaving 17 bases between the germline ends. The germline CDR1 and CDR2 sequences are SGDLS and YYNGEE. This CDR3 has 15 amino acids. Arm-PCR of CDR3 regions with iRepertoire HTBI primers generated TCR beta libraries. Each CDR3 protein is one row after TCRdb ran MiXCR on the multiplex PCR reads. The sample lists roughly 510,000 distinct CDR3 sequences, 15% to 20% occurring once. Stated time point: newly diagnosed GD, antithyroid drugs for less than 3 months. Scientists built the TCR library using RNA that was extracted from PBMCs. The same data also contributed to another study, on T cells in Graves' hyperthyroidism and ophthalmopathy. In that study: Researchers defined stable Graves' hyperthyroidism as no ophthalmopathy progression within 18 months. Model predictions of ophthalmopathy came a median 6.5 months before onset.

The rearrangement links TRBV9 to TRBJ2-1; D is uncertain. This TCR came from a man aged 18 to 29 with Graves disease. This specimen consisted of peripheral blood mononuclear cells (PBMCs), obtained at new diagnosis, from a patient treated with antithyroid drugs. The CDR3 loop is CASSVEWANGPEQFF. The CDR3 bases are TGTGCCAGCAGCGTAGAGTGGGCTAACGGACCCGAGCAGTTCTTC.